This T cell receptor beta chain appears in the sequencing data of a study of shared clonotypes between healthy human individuals. The wider study: Used for every donor were three CD4 naive, three CD4 memory, two CD8 naive and one CD8 memory plate.

The CDR3 sequence is 13 residues long. V gave up 1 base and J gave up 2 bases, with 8 bases separating them. Per the germline V gene, CDR1 is GTSNPN and CDR2 is SVGIG (reference sequence). CD45RO-negative, CCR7-positively selected cells formed the naive CD8 fraction, excluding terminally differentiated effector memory CD45RA+ cells. The repertoire was sequenced with immunoSEQ multiplex PCR; TCRdb's copy has only in-frame clones and lacks some. The table has around 2,100,000 clones, roughly 94% seen once. The V gene is TRBV30, the J gene TRBJ2-5, with a tentative D call TRBD2 (5 bases). The clonotype was recovered from a man younger than 35 in good health. The sample consisted of naive CD8+ T cells sorted from blood. The CDR3 DNA sequence: TGTGCCTGGAGTGATTCGGGGCAAGAGACCCAGTACTTC. Its translation: CAWSDSGQETQYF.